The 10 T cell receptor beta chains in this list originate from one sample, sequenced in a study of cytomegalovirus exposure and HLA in healthy donors. In the PCR, 60 Vbeta and 13 Jbeta primers were used. Libraries were prepared by immunoSEQ multiplex PCR; TCRdb keeps only in-frame clonotypes and omits some of them. Here the sample table reports 150,000 to 200,000 clones. Material: PBMCs. The source is a young man in good health and CMV-seronegative.

J is TRBJ1-1 and V is TRBV7-2, with no clear D. CDR1 is SGHTA and CDR2 is FQGNSA in the germline V gene. The CDR3 spans 14 residues. Trimming pared 8 bases from V and 0 bases from J, leaving 13 bases between. This chain's CDR3 is CASCATFMNTEAFF. In nucleotides, the CDR3 is TGTGCCAGCTGCGCCACTTTCATGAACACTGAAGCTTTCTTT.

This chain uses TRBV30 with TRBJ2-5, with TRBD2 matching over 9 bases. The J call may not be correct, given that the DNA end is closer to TRBJ2-7. The CDR3 runs 15 residues. Germline lookup yields CDR1 GTSNPN and CDR2 SVGIG (reference sequence). The CDR3 here is CAWSDSSGNSYEQYF. The CDR3 nucleotides are TGTGCCTGGAGTGACTCTAGCGGGAACTCCTACGAGCAGTACTTC.

The J gene is TRBJ2-7, the V gene TRBV18; a possible D gene is TRBD1 (5 bases). V shed 3 bases and J shed 6 bases, with 15 bases lying between them. Germline values: CDR1 KGHSH, CDR2 LQKENI. The CDR3 runs 14 residues. The DNA of the CDR3 is TGTGCCAGCTCACCGTGGACATTCCCCTCCGAGCAGTACTTC. It yields the protein CASSPWTFPSEQYF.

The J gene is TRBJ1-6, the V gene TRBV4-1, with TRBD1 as a possible D gene (5 bases). Germline loops: CDR1 MGHRA, CDR2 YSYEKL. This CDR3 has 19 residues. With 2 bases removed from V and 6 bases from J, the gap between germline ends came to 23 bases. The CDR3 DNA follows: TGCGCCAGCAGCCAAAGGGGTTCGATGGGGCATAGAGCTAATTCACCCCTCCACTTT. Protein: CASSQRGSMGHRANSPLHF.

The chain employs TRBV10-1 and TRBJ2-3; TRBD1 might be the D (6 bases). Germline loops: CDR1 WNHNN, CDR2 SYGVQD (reference sequence). This CDR3 region has 14 residues. Trimming took off 8 bases at V and 0 bases at J, with 12 bases between the two ends. CDR3 nucleotide sequence: TGCGCCAGCGGCCGGGACACAAGCACAGATACGCAGTATTTT. This encodes CASGRDTSTDTQYF.

The rearrangement links TRBV10-2 to TRBJ2-5; 7 positions match TRBD2. The J call may be faulty, since TRBJ2-7 better matches the DNA end. From germline, CDR1 is WSHSY and CDR2 SAAADI. CDR3 length: 13 residues. CDR3 nucleotides: TGCGCCACCCGACTAGGCGGGAGCTACGAGCAGTACTTC. This sequence encodes CATRLGGSYEQYF.

J is TRBJ2-7 and V is TRBV7-9; 10 bases match TRBD1. The CDR3 runs to 16 residues. Unmatched junction bases numbered 10, after V lost 5 bases and J lost 3 bases. Per germline, CDR1 SEHNR and CDR2 FQNEAQ (reference sequence). CDR3 protein: CASSRRGTGDLYEQYF. DNA for the CDR3: TGTGCCAGCAGCCGCCGCGGGACAGGGGACCTCTACGAGCAGTACTTC. The full variable domain, in which reference TRBV7-9 and TRBJ2-7 provide the parts outside the CDR3, is DTGVSQNPRHKITKRGQNVTFRCDPISEHNRLYWYRQTLGQGPEFLTYFQNEAQLEKSRLLSDRFSAERPKGSFSTLEIQRTEQGDSAMYLCASSRRGTGDLYEQYFGPGTRLTVT.

The chain carries TRBV2 and TRBJ2-2; 8 nucleotides match TRBD2. The CDR3 runs 15 residues. CDR1 and CDR2 from the germline V gene are SNHLY and FYNNEI. V lost 8 bases and J lost 3; bases outside the gene matches: 8. CDR3 coding DNA: TGTGCCAGCGGCGTAGCGGGACTTGACACCGGGGAGCTGTTTTTT. Translating gives CASGVAGLDTGELFF.

This sequence joins TRBV29-1 and TRBJ2-7, with 7 bases matching TRBD2. Germline V CDR1 and CDR2: SQVTM, ANQGSEA. The V segment lost 5 bases and the J segment 0 bases; nucleotides outside the gene matches: 7. CDR3 length: 14 amino acids. The CDR3 sequence: CSVYASGASYEQYF. CDR3 nucleotides: TGCAGCGTTTATGCTAGCGGAGCCTCCTACGAGCAGTACTTC.

The rearrangement links TRBV2 to TRBJ1-1; TRBD1 aligns across 8 bases. This CDR3 is 14 amino acids long. Germline loops: CDR1 SNHLY, CDR2 FYNNEI. V shed 5 bases and J 3 bases; nucleotides not matched to a gene: 5. CDR3 loop: CASSYRGLYTEAFF. CDR3 nucleotide sequence: TGTGCCAGCAGTTACAGGGGGTTGTACACTGAAGCTTTCTTT.